Below, 7 T cell receptor beta chains from the same sample are listed, as sequenced in a study of Graves' ophthalmopathy and Graves' hyperthyroidism. For repertoire sequencing, the TCR beta CDR3 regions were amplified from RNA transcripts. In the first round, RT-PCR was carried out with HTBI primers, and a multiplex PCR formed the second round. TCRdb passed the multiplex PCR reads through MiXCR, listing each CDR3 protein once. Among 620,000 or so distinct CDR3 sequences listed, about 20% were seen once. Sequenced material: peripheral blood. The receptor source for this set is a woman aged 18-29 years with stable Graves' hyperthyroidism. Some clones in this sample may be carry-over from other donors' samples.

In its sample, this clonotype was seen a few times. The chain employs TRBV11-2 and TRBJ2-3; TRBD1 agrees at 7 bases. Losses at the gene ends were 6 bases for V and 2 bases for J; bases not matched to a gene: 14. The germline CDR1 and CDR2 sequences are SGHAT and FQNNGV. The CDR3 is made up of 17 amino acids. CDR3 sequence: CASSYYRGGRNTDTQYF. In DNA form, the CDR3 reads TGTGCCAGCAGTTATTACAGGGGTGGGAGAAACACAGATACGCAGTATTTT.

This rearrangement joins TRBV28 to TRBJ1-2; D is unclear. The V gene's germline CDR1 is MDHEN and CDR2 SYDVKM. Trimming left V 7 bases short and J 3 bases short, with 21 bases between. This CDR3 comprises 16 residues. CDR3 region: CASTPRGGRVHYGYTF. The CDR3 nucleotides are TGTGCCAGCACCCCCCGGGGTGGCAGAGTTCACTATGGCTACACCTTC.

The J gene is TRBJ1-5, the V gene TRBV27; D gene ambiguous. The CDR3 loop spans 13 amino acids. Germline lookup yields CDR1 MNHEY and CDR2 SMNVEV (reference sequence). V gave up 4 bases and J gave up 0 bases, with 4 bases separating them. CDR3 nucleotides: TGTGCCAGCAGTTGGACTAGCAATCAGCCCCAGCATTTT. This gives the protein CASSWTSNQPQHF.

This clonotype was counted at least ten times. The chain has TRBV7-9 and TRBJ1-2; D may be TRBD1 (5 bases). Germline V gene data show CDR1 as SEHNR and CDR2 as FQNEAQ (reference sequence). The CDR3 is 12 amino acids. The V end lost 5 bases, the J end lost 5 bases, and 9 bases lay between the germline ends. Written as DNA, the CDR3 is TGTGCCAGCAGCCCCAGGGATTATGGCTACACCTTC. It encodes CASSPRDYGYTF.

This clonotype was counted only a few times. The V call is TRBV20-1, the J call TRBJ2-7; TRBD2 agrees at 8 bases. The CDR3 consists of 13 residues. Germline CDR1 and CDR2: DFQATT and SNEGSKA (reference sequence). The V segment lost 1 base and the J segment 6 bases; nucleotides outside the gene matches: 5. CDR3 sequence: CSARVPGGSEQYF. DNA of the CDR3: TGCAGTGCTAGAGTACCGGGAGGGAGCGAGCAGTACTTC.

This clonotype was seen ten or more times. V and J are TRBV20-1 and TRBJ1-5; perhaps TRBD1 as D (5 bases). Between the trimmed V and J ends, which lost 5 bases and 7 bases, there was a span of 21 bases. The CDR3 has 15 residues. Germline V gives CDR1 DFQATT, CDR2 SNEGSKA (reference sequence). Here the CDR3 reads CSACDLGDGRQPQHF. CDR3 nucleotides: TGCAGTGCTTGTGATTTGGGGGATGGTAGGCAGCCCCAGCATTTT.

This clonotype was found many times. A much more abundant neighbour one base away suggests this may be a read error. The chain links TRBV28 to TRBJ1-2, with unresolved D. This CDR3 contains 14 residues. In germline, CDR1 is MDHEN, CDR2 SYDVKM. The CDR3 is CASSVGLTGGGYAF. The CDR3 coding sequence is TGTGCCAGCAGTGTCGGTCTAACGGGCGGAGGCTACGCCTTC.